The rows below give T cell receptor beta chains drawn from one sample of a study of glioma-infiltrating T cells. TCRdb analysed the multiplex PCR reads with MiXCR anew, one entry per CDR3 protein. The table has 15,000 to 20,000 distinct CDR3 sequences, nearly 60% seen once; the top ten hold about 40%. Input material: glioma tissue, nonneoplastic brain tissue, or PBMCs (not recorded which). These receptors came from a human donor with low-grade glioma or glioblastoma, undergoing nonglioma brain surgery, or in good health (not recorded which). Each CDR3 is given with its conserved first and last residue. The D gene is left open where the match is weak. Expanded clones are given a class, and other clones once, few, many or no size at all.

clone_size	d_call	v_call	j_call	cdr3_aa
few	NA	TRBV6-2/TRBV6-3	TRBJ2-3	CASNTPRGPDTQYF
NA	NA	TRBV2	TRBJ1-5	CASTGTLHGQPQHF
NA	NA	TRBV7-2	TRBJ2-5	CASSQWTEQETQYF
NA	NA	TRBV2	TRBJ1-5	CASSDVTKGSNQPQHF
NA	NA	TRBV25-1	TRBJ1-1	CASSGGLTEAFF
many	NA	TRBV10-3	TRBJ2-7	CAISESAPDEQYF
few	NA	TRBV30	TRBJ1-2	CAASLLENYGYTF
few	NA	TRBV28	TRBJ1-4	CASSLTGSTNEKLFF
NA	NA	TRBV2	TRBJ1-1	CASRRRTEAFF
few	TRBD2	TRBV20-1	TRBJ2-7	CSAREYSREGYEQYF
NA	TRBD2	TRBV29-1	TRBJ2-3	CSVDATGTRPDTQYF
NA	TRBD1	TRBV6-1	TRBJ1-3	CASRFPGQSSSGNTIYF
NA	TRBD1	TRBV27	TRBJ1-6	CASSYQMRDRGDSPLHF
NA	NA	TRBV7-8	TRBJ1-2	CASAPTGQSYGYTF
many	NA	TRBV14	TRBJ2-1	CASSVLGTRKGNEQFF
NA	TRBD1	TRBV25-1	TRBJ2-5	CASSGTGGSGETQYF
once	NA	TRBV29-1	TRBJ1-5	CSVVQGNQPQHF
once	NA	TRBV27	TRBJ1-1	CASSLSWKGNTEAFF
NA	NA	TRBV6-1	TRBJ1-2	CASSPGGYYGYTF
NA	TRBD2	TRBV15	TRBJ2-5	CATSPRTSGRYQETQYF
NA	NA	TRBV25-1	TRBJ2-3	CASSLGRAVDTQYF
once	NA	TRBV4-2	TRBJ2-3	CASSQDLGITDTQYF
NA	TRBD1	TRBV20-1	TRBJ1-2	CSVSPTDRDGGYAF
NA	NA	TRBV20-1	TRBJ1-5	CSARLGEGQPQHF
NA	NA	TRBV28	TRBJ1-1	CASSPAQGSGWHTEAFF